Listed here is a single T cell receptor (beta chain). The sample is drawn from a study of blood T cell repertoires in COVID-19. Overall study: Samples came from the United States, Italy and Spain, spanning acute and convalescent COVID-19. T cells, B-cell-depleted T cells, or PBMCs provided the cDNA or gDNA that served as material.

Trimming at V came to 3 bases and at J to 5 bases, leaving 6 bases not matched to a gene. The CDR3 contains 15 residues. Germline CDR1 is LNHDA and CDR2 is SQIVND (reference sequence). Methods used by the authors: Researchers report that nucleated cell counts were estimated from reference gene primer amplification. The repertoire was sequenced with immunoSEQ multiplex PCR; TCRdb's copy has only in-frame clones and lacks some. Clone size and V and J calls were adopted from that table, with D and trimming inferred from the DNA. Of around 250,000 clones in the sample, around 80% were seen once. The chain is built from TRBV19 and TRBJ2-5, with TRBD1 matching over 10 bases. Material for sequencing was peripheral blood. This clonotype was obtained from a man in his forties with active or convalescent COVID-19. CDR3 sequence: CASSINLGQGETQYF. The CDR3, as DNA: TGTGCCAGTAGTATCAACCTGGGACAGGGGGAGACCCAGTACTTC.